The 30 T cell receptor beta chains listed next were all sequenced from one sample in a study of blood T cell repertoires in COVID-19. The protocol was immunoSEQ multiplex PCR, while the TCRdb copy is restricted to in-frame clones and leaves out a portion. The sample shows 300,000 to 350,000 clones, 80% to 90% of them seen only once. The sample consisted of PBMCs or T cells enriched from blood (not recorded which). All receptors come from a man under 40 who had recovered from COVID-19.

The chain carries TRBV18 and TRBJ1-4; a weak D match, TRBD1 (5 bases). The CDR3 length is 15 residues. Germline values: CDR1 KGHSH, CDR2 LQKENI. V dropped 2 bases and J dropped 0 bases, with 7 bases sitting between them. CDR3 in DNA: TGTGCCAGCTCACCAGGGGGGGCAACTAATGAAAAACTGTTTTTT. This gives the protein CASSPGGATNEKLFF.

The genes are TRBV27 and TRBJ1-1, with D uncertain. The V gene's germline CDR1 is MNHEY and CDR2 SMNVEV (reference sequence). The V end was cut by 1 base, the J end by 2 bases, with 11 bases between. The CDR3 consists of 15 residues. Here the CDR3 reads CASSLYPGTNTEAFF. In DNA form, the CDR3 reads TGTGCCAGCAGTTTATACCCGGGTACCAACACTGAAGCTTTCTTT.

This chain connects TRBV9 to TRBJ1-6; TRBD1 aligns across 7 bases. Germline lookup yields CDR1 SGDLS and CDR2 YYNGEE. J was trimmed by 3 bases and V by 3 bases; bases with no gene match: 6. CDR3 length equals 16 residues. CDR3 loop: CASSAVTGSYNSPLHF. DNA for the CDR3: TGTGCCAGCAGCGCTGTGACAGGGAGCTATAATTCACCCCTCCACTTT.

About this clone itself: Other DNA sequences in this sample translate to the same CDR3. This sequence joins TRBV7-9 and TRBJ1-2; no clear D. Germline V gene sequence: CDR1 SEHNR, CDR2 FQNEAQ (reference sequence). V lost 4 bases and J 7 bases, leaving 10 bases between the germline ends. The CDR3 consists of 12 residues. CDR3 sequence: CASSSSGGGYTF. For the CDR3, the DNA is TGTGCCAGCAGCTCCTCCGGCGGTGGCTACACCTTC.

This chain connects TRBV30 to TRBJ1-4; possible D gene TRBD1, 6 bases. V lost 3 bases to trimming and J lost 4 bases, with 12 bases between them. In germline, CDR1 is GTSNPN, CDR2 SVGIG (reference sequence). There are 14 residues in the CDR3. The CDR3 sequence: CAWSVDRLNEKLFF. In nucleotides, the CDR3 is TGTGCCTGGAGCGTGGACAGACTTAATGAAAAACTGTTTTTT.

The chain carries TRBV4-3 and TRBJ2-7; TRBD1 aligns across 8 bases. Germline assignment: CDR1 LGHNA and CDR2 YSLEER. This CDR3 contains 16 residues. The junction had 13 bases not matched to a gene; V was cut back by 2 bases and J by 7 bases. CDR3 residues: CASSQRLRAGGKEQYF. As DNA, the CDR3 is TGCGCCAGCAGCCAACGTCTTCGGGCAGGGGGCAAAGAGCAGTACTTC.

V usage is TRBV6-4 and J usage is TRBJ2-2, with 8 bases that match TRBD1. The trim removed 6 bases at V and 3 bases at J, leaving 3 bases unmatched. The CDR3 sequence is 14 residues long. Germline CDR1 and CDR2: MRHNA and SNTAGT. CDR3 nucleotide sequence: TGTGCCAGCAGCGAGGACAGGGACACCGGGGAGCTGTTTTTT. Protein: CASSEDRDTGELFF.

This chain connects TRBV28 to TRBJ1-3; D is uncertain. The germline CDR1 and CDR2 sequences are MDHEN and SYDVKM. This CDR3 comprises 14 residues. Trimming removed 7 bases from V and 0 bases from J, with 10 bases in between. This CDR3 is CASTSSGSGNTIYF. The CDR3 DNA sequence: TGTGCCAGCACGTCTTCAGGCTCTGGAAACACCATATATTTT.

The gene calls are TRBV6-5 and TRBJ1-5, with D perhaps TRBD1 (5 bases). This CDR3 contains 15 residues. Trimming took off 8 bases at V and 3 bases at J, with 17 bases between the two ends. Looked up from germline, CDR1 is MNHEY and CDR2 is SVGAGI. The CDR3 DNA sequence: TGTGCCAGCGTGTTCCGGGGGGATATCAATCAGCCCCAGCATTTT. As protein: CASVFRGDINQPQHF.

The rearrangement links TRBV4-3 to TRBJ1-2, with 7 bases that match TRBD1. CDR1 is LGHNA and CDR2 is YSLEER in the germline V gene. The ends lost 4 bases at V and 3 bases at J; junction bases unmatched: 8. This CDR3 has 15 amino acids. For the CDR3, the DNA is TGCGCCAGCAGCCCCGTCCGGGACAGCGACTATGGCTACACCTTC. It is translated as CASSPVRDSDYGYTF.

This chain links TRBV25-1 with TRBJ1-2, with 7 bases matching TRBD1. CDR1 is MGHDK, CDR2 SYGVNS, per germline. This CDR3 has 12 residues. Trimming cost V 8 bases and J 4 bases; bases outside gene matches: 4. The CDR3 loop reads CASFDRAYGYTF. Here the CDR3 DNA reads TGTGCCAGCTTCGACAGGGCCTATGGCTACACCTTC.

The V call is TRBV18, the J call TRBJ2-1; 8 bases line up with TRBD2. CDR1 KGHSH and CDR2 LQKENI come from the germline V gene. V lost 3 bases to trimming and J lost 4 bases; unmatched junction nucleotides: 14. This CDR3 region has 18 residues. CDR3 residues: CASSPSPGFSGEYNEQFF. DNA of the CDR3: TGTGCCAGCTCACCCTCCCCGGGGTTTAGCGGGGAGTACAATGAGCAGTTCTTC. Combining the CDR3 with reference TRBV18 and TRBJ2-1 gives the whole variable domain NAGVMQNPRHLVRRRGQEARLRCSPMKGHSHVYWYRQLPEEGLKFMVYLQKENIIDESGMPKERFSAEFPKEGPSILRIQQVVRGDSAAYFCASSPSPGFSGEYNEQFFGPGTRLTVL.

J is TRBJ2-1 and V is TRBV13; a possible D gene is TRBD2 (6 bases). V was shortened by 6 bases and J by 0 bases, with 15 bases between the two germline ends. Per the germline V gene, CDR1 is PRHDT and CDR2 is FYEKMQ (reference sequence). The CDR3 covers 16 residues. The CDR3 region has the DNA TGTGCCAGCAGTTCTAGCCCGGGACTCTCCTACAATGAGCAGTTCTTC. This encodes CASSSSPGLSYNEQFF.

The chain combines TRBV6-1 with TRBJ2-1, with 13 nucleotides matching TRBD2. The CDR3 runs to 17 residues. V gave up 2 bases and J gave up 2 bases; unmatched junction bases: 3. The V gene's germline CDR1 is MNHNS and CDR2 SASEGT. The CDR3 nucleotides read TGTGCCAGCAGTGAACCACTAGCGGGGGGGCCCTACAATGAGCAGTTCTTC. This sequence encodes CASSEPLAGGPYNEQFF.

CDR3 nucleotides: TGTGCCAGCAGCGTACTAGCGGGGGGGCGCACCGGGGAGCTGTTTTTT. Protein: CASSVLAGGRTGELFF. The chain is built from TRBV9 and TRBJ2-2, with 12 bases identical to TRBD2. Germline trimming cut 1 base from V and 4 bases from J; bases unmatched to any gene: 2. Looked up from germline, CDR1 is SGDLS and CDR2 is YYNGEE. The CDR3 loop spans 16 amino acids.

Regarding this clone: Other DNA sequences in this specimen translate into the identical CDR3. The CDR3 sequence: CASSYSRGSPLHF. CDR3 DNA sequence: TGTGCCAGCAGTTACTCGCGGGGTTCACCCCTCCACTTT. The gene calls are TRBV6-5 and TRBJ1-6; unclear D gene. Germline CDR1 is MNHEY and CDR2 is SVGAGI. The ends were cut back, 0 bases at V and 9 bases at J, with 6 bases in the middle. The CDR3 contains 13 residues.

The rearrangement links TRBV29-1 to TRBJ2-1; no firm D call. With 4 bases removed from V and 0 bases from J, the gap between germline ends came to 10 bases. Germline V gives CDR1 SQVTM, CDR2 ANQGSEA. The CDR3 is 14 amino acids. The chain's CDR3 is CSVVARLSYNEQFF. For the CDR3, the DNA is TGCAGCGTTGTGGCCAGGCTCTCCTACAATGAGCAGTTCTTC.

The chain employs TRBV9 and TRBJ1-3, with D hard to call. V was shortened by 3 bases and J by 4 bases, with 17 bases between the two germline ends. Germline CDR1 is SGDLS and CDR2 is YYNGEE. The CDR3 spans 16 residues. The CDR3 coding sequence is TGTGCCAGCAGCGGGGCCCATTCCGGTCCCGGAAACACCATATATTTT. Its protein product is CASSGAHSGPGNTIYF.

The CDR3 DNA follows: TGCGCCAGCAGCTGGGGGGAAGGGGACTACGAGCAGTACTTC. Translating gives CASSWGEGDYEQYF. The gene calls are TRBV5-1 and TRBJ2-7; TRBD2 might be the D (6 bases). CDR3 length: 14 amino acids. Germline CDR1 and CDR2: SGHRS and YFSETQ. V was shortened by 3 bases and J by 3 bases, with 13 bases between the two germline ends.

The chain employs TRBV11-2 and TRBJ1-1; D might be TRBD1 (6 bases). With 1 base removed from V and 1 base from J, the gap between germline ends came to 7 bases. CDR1 is SGHAT and CDR2 is FQNNGV in the germline V gene. This CDR3 has 14 amino acids. The CDR3 here is CASSLVTGNTEAFF. The CDR3 nucleotides read TGTGCCAGCAGCTTAGTGACAGGGAACACTGAAGCTTTCTTT. The full variable domain, completed using reference TRBV11-2 and TRBJ1-1, is EAGVAQSPRYKIIEKRQSVAFWCNPISGHATLYWYQQILGQGPKLLIQFQNNGVVDDSQLPKDRFSAERLKGVDSTLKIQPAKLEDSAVYLCASSLVTGNTEAFFGQGTRLTVV.

V usage is TRBV5-4 and J usage is TRBJ2-2, with 8 positions matching TRBD2. The V and J ends lost 5 bases and 4 bases, in that order; junction bases with no gene match: 7. The CDR3 runs 15 residues. Germline V CDR1 and CDR2: SGHNT, YYREEE (reference sequence). The CDR3 here is CASSPGGTGTGELFF. The CDR3 DNA follows: TGTGCCAGCAGTCCGGGGGGGACGGGCACCGGGGAGCTGTTTTTT.

This clone was detected a few times. In the same sample, other DNA sequences code for this CDR3. The chain's CDR3 is CASSEGQRNEKLFF. Written as DNA, the CDR3 is TGTGCCAGCAGTGAAGGACAGAGGAATGAAAAACTGTTTTTT. This chain connects TRBV6-1 to TRBJ1-4, with a weak D call TRBD1 (5 bases). Germline V gene data show CDR1 as MNHNS and CDR2 as SASEGT. V shed 1 base and J shed 5 bases, with 8 bases lying between them. This CDR3 contains 14 residues.

J is TRBJ2-1 and V is TRBV12-5; a weak D match, TRBD2 (5 bases). The CDR3 extends over 13 amino acids. With 6 bases removed from V and 8 bases from J, the gap between germline ends came to 14 bases. CDR1 and CDR2 from the germline V gene are LGHNT and FRNRAP. CDR3 in amino acids: CASGPDWLDEQFF. In nucleotides, the CDR3 is TGTGCTAGTGGGCCGGACTGGCTGGATGAGCAGTTCTTC.

The chain links TRBV7-9 to TRBJ2-7; TRBD2 matches 8 bases. There are 15 residues in the CDR3. CDR1 is SEHNR, CDR2 FQNEAQ, per germline (reference sequence). J lost 4 bases, V lost 5 bases, and 10 bases had no gene match. This chain's CDR3 is CASSGGRFEKYEQYF. The CDR3 DNA follows: TGTGCCAGCAGCGGCGGGAGGTTCGAGAAATACGAGCAGTACTTC.

The chain links TRBV20-1 to TRBJ2-1; 9 bases agree with TRBD2. The CDR3 spans 15 residues. Germline-derived CDR1 and CDR2 are DFQATT and SNEGSKA (reference sequence). V shed 3 bases and J 9 bases; nucleotides not matched to a gene: 12. CDR3 sequence: CSASMSGTSFPEQFF. As DNA, the CDR3 is TGCAGTGCTAGTATGTCCGGGACTAGCTTCCCTGAGCAGTTCTTC.

The chain combines TRBV9 with TRBJ1-1; D possibly corresponds to TRBD1 (5 bases). The V gene's germline CDR1 is SGDLS and CDR2 YYNGEE. V shed 4 bases and J shed 2 bases, with 15 bases lying between them. The CDR3 contains 15 residues. The CDR3 coding sequence is TGTGCCAGCAGCCTGGGGGGACGTCCAAACACTGAAGCTTTCTTT. This translates into CASSLGGRPNTEAFF.

The rearrangement joins TRBV7-2 to TRBJ2-3; no reliable D call. Trimming stripped 5 bases from V and 0 bases from J, with 12 bases between. The germline CDR1 and CDR2 sequences are SGHTA and FQGNSA. The CDR3 extends over 15 amino acids. This chain's CDR3 is CASSQRGRSTDTQYF. The CDR3 DNA reads TGTGCCAGCAGCCAACGAGGCCGAAGCACAGATACGCAGTATTTT.

V and J are TRBV7-9 and TRBJ1-3; the D is unclear. Germline loops: CDR1 SEHNR, CDR2 FQNEAQ (reference sequence). V gave up 5 bases and J gave up 3 bases, with 11 bases separating them. The CDR3 is made up of 14 amino acids. The CDR3 here is CASSLRLDGNTIYF. For the CDR3, the DNA is TGTGCCAGCAGCCTACGGTTAGATGGAAACACCATATATTTT.

The genes are TRBV2 and TRBJ1-5, with D perhaps TRBD1 (6 bases). The CDR3 covers 13 residues. V lost 6 bases, J lost 6 bases, and 12 bases lay in between. Germline-derived CDR1 and CDR2 are SNHLY and FYNNEI. The CDR3 sequence is CASSPYRAQPQHF. The CDR3 coding sequence is TGTGCCAGCAGCCCGTACAGGGCTCAGCCCCAGCATTTT.

This rearrangement joins TRBV19 to TRBJ1-5, with D unresolved. Germline-derived CDR1 and CDR2 are LNHDA and SQIVND (reference sequence). The CDR3 is 13 residues long. Trimming removed 9 bases at V and 0 bases at J, with 9 bases between. The CDR3 DNA follows: TGTGCCAGCTGCGGGAATAGCAATCAGCCCCAGCATTTT. The encoded protein is CASCGNSNQPQHF.